This T cell receptor (beta chain) was documented in a study of human T cells and chemical hapten exposure. Study summary: Patch tests delivered 0.01% DPC to the upper back and were evaluated at 6 days.

Original methodology: Sample-level TCR yields exhibited a median of approximately 88,000, with a range of roughly 23,224 to 700,000. TCRdb reanalysed the RACE reads using MiXCR and keeps one entry per CDR3 protein. The V and J calls shown here were made by TCRdb, not taken from the authors' results. The sample records 340,000 or so distinct CDR3 sequences, around 7% being singletons. The table lists this clonotype with a few counts. Time point meaning: patch test 1, 2 weeks after DPC sensitization. Treatment specified: therapeutic diphenylcyclopropenone sensitization with weekly scalp DPC. The donor pool consisted of alopecia patients aged 18 to 70 years, considered suitable for DPC. The CDR3 is 15 amino acids. Germline lookup yields CDR1 KGHSH and CDR2 LQKENI. V was pared by 3 bases and J by 3 bases, with 3 bases of the junction left unmatched.

This clonotype was obtained from a woman younger than 30 with alopecia areata. Some clones in this sample may be carry-over from other donors' samples. Specimen: whole blood, collected in connection with sensitization to the hapten diphenylcyclopropenone (DPC). The rearrangement links TRBV18 to TRBJ1-2; 11 nucleotides match TRBD1. The DNA of the CDR3 is TGTGCCAGCTCACCCGGACAGGGGGCAGACTATGGCTACACCTTC. It encodes CASSPGQGADYGYTF.